The 17 T cell receptor beta chains below come from one sample, sequenced in a study of cytomegalovirus exposure and HLA in healthy donors. The PCR made use of 60 Vbeta and 13 Jbeta primers. Profiled with immunoSEQ multiplex PCR; TCRdb holds only in-frame clones, not every one. Found here are around 200,000 clones, 86% of them singletons; the top ten hold around 0.3%. Specimen: PBMCs. The source is a woman in her 30s in good health and CMV-seronegative.

This clone appeared once. The chain employs TRBV27 and TRBJ2-2; maybe TRBD2 (5 bases). Germline values: CDR1 MNHEY, CDR2 SMNVEV (reference sequence). The CDR3 has 14 residues. V shed 5 bases and J shed 7 bases, with 14 bases lying between them. The CDR3 loop is CASSLQAAGGELFF. In DNA form, the CDR3 reads TGTGCCAGCAGTCTCCAGGCGGCGGGCGGGGAGCTGTTTTTT.

CDR3 bases: TGTGCCATCACTTCATTGCAGGGTGGTGAGCAGTACTTC. Encoded protein: CAITSLQGGEQYF. The rearrangement links TRBV10-3 to TRBJ2-7, with TRBD1 as a possible D gene (5 bases). The V gene lost 7 bases and the J gene lost 7 bases, with 17 bases spanning the gap. Germline CDR1 is ENHRY and CDR2 is SYGVKD. This CDR3 is 13 amino acids long.

The chain employs TRBV19 and TRBJ1-1, with no clear D. The V gene's germline CDR1 is LNHDA and CDR2 SQIVND (reference sequence). Trimming took 3 bases from V and 4 from J, leaving 9 bases between them. The CDR3 spans 13 residues. The CDR3, as DNA: TGTGCCAGTAGTATCGCCGGGATCACTGAAGCTTTCTTT. Protein sequence: CASSIAGITEAFF.

This clone was seen just once. The chain has TRBV19 and TRBJ2-5; 14 bases line up with TRBD2. The CDR3 spans 17 residues. V lost 7 bases, J lost 4 bases, and 11 bases stayed unmatched. Germline V gene data show CDR1 as LNHDA and CDR2 as SQIVND (reference sequence). The chain's CDR3 is CASMGTSGRSLGETQYF. The CDR3 region has the DNA TGTGCCAGTATGGGGACTAGCGGGAGATCGTTGGGAGAGACCCAGTACTTC.

The chain employs TRBV5-4 and TRBJ1-3; D gene ambiguous. The germline V and J ends were trimmed by 5 bases and 8 bases, with 5 bases remaining between them. The CDR3 extends over 10 amino acids. CDR1 and CDR2 (germline): SGHNT, YYREEE (reference sequence). The CDR3 DNA is TGTGCCAGCAGTCCCTACACCATATATTTT. It yields the protein CASSPYTIYF. Full variable domain (remainder filled in from reference TRBV5-4 and TRBJ1-3): ETGVTQSPTHLIKTRGQQVTLRCSSQSGHNTVSWYQQALGQGPQFIFQYYREEENGRGNFPPRFSGLQFPNYSSELNVNALELDDSALYLCASSPYTIYFGEGSWLTVV.

The V gene is TRBV4-1, the J gene TRBJ2-1; TRBD1 aligns across 9 bases. V shed 5 bases, J shed 5 bases, and the junction held 10 bases outside the gene matches. Germline loops: CDR1 MGHRA, CDR2 YSYEKL. CDR3 length: 16 residues. CDR3 nucleotides: TGCGCCAGCAGCTCCAGAACAGGGGGCGCCCACAATGAGCAGTTCTTC. Its translation is CASSSRTGGAHNEQFF.

This sequence joins TRBV7-9 and TRBJ2-1, with 10 positions matching TRBD2. The V segment lost 2 bases and the J segment 9 bases; nucleotides outside the gene matches: 7. This CDR3 contains 15 residues. The germline gives CDR1 SEHNR, CDR2 FQNEAQ (reference sequence). The CDR3 region is CASSLLAGDLSEQFF. The CDR3, as DNA: TGTGCCAGCAGCTTACTAGCGGGAGATTTAAGTGAGCAGTTCTTC.

The rearrangement uses TRBV10-3 and TRBJ2-2; 8 bases are shared with TRBD2. CDR3 length: 17 amino acids. V shed 3 bases, J shed 2 bases, and the junction held 8 bases outside the gene matches. Germline lookup yields CDR1 ENHRY and CDR2 SYGVKD. CDR3 residues: CAISDTAGAGNTGELFF. The CDR3 coding sequence is TGTGCCATCAGTGACACAGCGGGGGCCGGAAACACCGGGGAGCTGTTTTTT.

The chain uses TRBV10-1 and TRBJ2-3; a weak D match, TRBD2 (6 bases). The CDR3 has 15 residues. From germline, CDR1 is WNHNN and CDR2 SYGVQD (reference sequence). The ends were cut back, 5 bases at V and 4 bases at J, with 16 bases in the middle. The CDR3 sequence is CASSTARSGADTQYF. CDR3 sequence (DNA): TGCGCCAGCAGTACCGCCCGTAGCGGCGCAGATACGCAGTATTTT.

The V call is TRBV5-1, the J call TRBJ2-1; D gene ambiguous. Germline-derived CDR1 and CDR2 are SGHRS and YFSETQ. The CDR3 spans 16 residues. Deletions cut 0 bases from V and 0 bases from J, with 10 bases between. The CDR3 loop is CASSLGRRNSYNEQFF. As DNA, the CDR3 is TGCGCCAGCAGCTTGGGGCGGCGGAACTCCTACAATGAGCAGTTCTTC.

This sequence joins TRBV7-3 and TRBJ2-1; 10 bases line up with TRBD2. The CDR3 runs to 17 residues. Germline assignment: CDR1 SGHTA and CDR2 FQGTGA. The trim removed 2 bases at V and 2 bases at J, leaving 6 bases unmatched. The CDR3 here is CASSLRSSGSPYNEQFF. The DNA of the CDR3 is TGTGCCAGCAGCTTACGGTCTAGCGGGAGTCCCTACAATGAGCAGTTCTTC.

This clone was seen a single time. V gene TRBV2 combines with J gene TRBJ2-2; D is unresolved. CDR1 SNHLY and CDR2 FYNNEI come from the germline V gene. The ends were cut back, 2 bases at V and 0 bases at J, with 10 bases in the middle. The CDR3 totals 16 residues. The chain's CDR3 is CASSELHSTNTGELFF. The CDR3 bases are TGTGCCAGCAGTGAACTGCACAGTACGAACACCGGGGAGCTGTTTTTT.

The chain uses TRBV28 and TRBJ2-1; 8 bases match TRBD2. CDR1 MDHEN and CDR2 SYDVKM come from the germline V gene. This CDR3 is 15 amino acids long. V lost 7 bases and J lost 2; bases outside the gene matches: 7. CDR3 DNA sequence: TGTGCCAGCAATCCCCGGGAGGGCACCTACAATGAGCAGTTCTTC. Translation gives CASNPREGTYNEQFF.

The V and J genes are TRBV4-1 and TRBJ2-3; unclear D gene. V gave up 3 bases and J gave up 0 bases, with 7 bases separating them. This CDR3 region has 14 residues. Germline CDR1 reads MGHRA; CDR2 reads YSYEKL. The CDR3 DNA is TGCGCCAGCAGCCATGCACTAAGCACAGATACGCAGTATTTT. Amino acids: CASSHALSTDTQYF.

The V and J genes are TRBV6-1 and TRBJ1-1; D is unclear. The CDR3 is 13 residues long. Germline loops: CDR1 MNHNS, CDR2 SASEGT. Trimming took off 2 bases at V and 4 bases at J, with 8 bases between the two ends. The CDR3 loop reads CASSEIIGTEAFF. The CDR3 nucleotides are TGTGCCAGCAGTGAAATAATCGGCACTGAAGCTTTCTTT.

This clone was observed a handful of times. The rearrangement joins TRBV7-3 to TRBJ1-5; TRBD1 matches 10 bases. Germline CDR1 and CDR2: SGHTA and FQGTGA. J lost 7 bases, V lost 2 bases, and 11 bases had no gene match. This CDR3 has 17 amino acids. This CDR3 reads CASSLPPAGTGEQPQHF. The CDR3 region has the DNA TGTGCCAGCAGCTTACCCCCGGCCGGGACAGGGGAACAGCCCCAGCATTTT.

This clone was seen a single time. In nucleotides, the CDR3 is TGTGCCAGCAGTGAAACATGGGGGGAGCTGTTTTTT. Translated: CASSETWGELFF. The genes are TRBV6-1 and TRBJ2-2; D uncertain. The CDR3 consists of 12 residues. Trimming shortened V by 2 bases and J by 8 bases, and 6 bases separated the two germline ends. Germline V lookup: CDR1 MNHNS, CDR2 SASEGT.